The present T cell receptor (beta chain) was sequenced within a study of T cell repertoires in Merkel cell carcinoma (dated by TCRdb to the late 2010s). Broadly, across the study: Patients with prior intralesional immunotherapy or systemic immune checkpoint blockade before the biopsy were excluded. Tetramer sorting, cloning and paired TCR sequencing of expanded tumor-infiltrating lymphocytes were first used to define MCPyV-specific clonotypes. To be included, a subject needed both a diagnosis of MCPyV-positive Merkel cell carcinoma and tumor-infiltrating lymphocytes that had been successfully expanded in vitro.

Including the terminal cysteine and phenylalanine, the CDR3 comprises 14 residues. Kept here is only the CDR3 DNA, which spans 42 bases and is read in frame from base 1. Taken from the germline V gene (reference sequence), the CDR1 and CDR2 loops are LNHDA and SQIVND. A distance of 12 bases separates the germline ends of V and J, which lose 6 bases and 1 base respectively. General conclusions and limits of the study: The study did not examine normal tissue biopsies.

The immunoSEQ assay was used for TRB CDR3 sequencing and data processing of tumor genomic DNA. This is the immuneACCESS table as TCRdb keeps it, with only in-frame sequences that have V and J called. A part of the clones is gone; compared with another copy, unresolved V genes explain less than half, and the rest is unexplained. The sample table shows about 14,000 clones, and 76% are seen once. The ten largest account for over 15% of the sample. This clone was observed a few times. Its antigen remains unidentified. No much larger clone is present one base from it, and per-base qualities are unavailable. Every study subject tested positive for serum antibodies to T-antigen and had biopsy-confirmed Merkel cell carcinoma that was MCPyV-positive. Genomic DNA was extracted from over five adjacent 10-micron frozen tumor sections without cell sorting or culture. Roughly 5 x 5 x 5 mm of tumor biopsy tissue was frozen in optimal cutting temperature compound. The presence of abundant Merkel cell carcinoma and infiltrating cells in the frozen biopsy was confirmed on hematoxylin and eosin scout sections.

The V and J segments used are TRBV19 and TRBJ1-1; no confident D gene assignment can be made. The sequence came from an adult with Merkel cell carcinoma. The sample taken for sequencing was tumor tissue. The DNA is TGTGCCAGTAGCCGGGCCCCGGCGAACACTGAAGCTTTCTTT. Its product reads: CASSRAPANTEAFF.